The text below deals with one T cell receptor (beta chain). This sample stems from a study of beta chain features in type 1 diabetes. Trimming shortened V by 3 bases and J by 8 bases, and 16 bases separated the two germline ends. The CDR3 has 14 amino acids. Germline V gene sequence: CDR1 SEHNR, CDR2 FQNEAQ (reference sequence). Expressed TCRB transcripts got sequenced, as all isolated RNA was reverse transcribed. TCRdb keeps only in-frame clones here, not all; method: immunoSEQ multiplex PCR. The sample carries hundreds of thousands of clones, 30% recorded once. The chain has TRBV7-9 and TRBJ1-2; D unresolved. The receptor was isolated from a man in his late teens or twenties in good health. Sequenced input: naive CD4+ T cells from blood. CDR3 DNA sequence: TGTGCCAGCAGCTTCGGACGCGGATATGAAGGCTACACCTTC. Its translation: CASSFGRGYEGYTF.